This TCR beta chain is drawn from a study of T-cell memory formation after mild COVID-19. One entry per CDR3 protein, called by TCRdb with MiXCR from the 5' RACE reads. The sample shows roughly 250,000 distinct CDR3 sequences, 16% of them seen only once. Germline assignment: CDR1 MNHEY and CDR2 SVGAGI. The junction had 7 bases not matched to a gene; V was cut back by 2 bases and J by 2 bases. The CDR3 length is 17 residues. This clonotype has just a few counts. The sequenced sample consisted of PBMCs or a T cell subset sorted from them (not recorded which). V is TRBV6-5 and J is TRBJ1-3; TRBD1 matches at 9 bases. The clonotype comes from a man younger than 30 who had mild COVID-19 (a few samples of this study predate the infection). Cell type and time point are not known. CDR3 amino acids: CASSYGQGPEAGNTIYF. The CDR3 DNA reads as TGTGCCAGCAGTTACGGACAGGGGCCAGAAGCTGGAAACACCATATATTTT.